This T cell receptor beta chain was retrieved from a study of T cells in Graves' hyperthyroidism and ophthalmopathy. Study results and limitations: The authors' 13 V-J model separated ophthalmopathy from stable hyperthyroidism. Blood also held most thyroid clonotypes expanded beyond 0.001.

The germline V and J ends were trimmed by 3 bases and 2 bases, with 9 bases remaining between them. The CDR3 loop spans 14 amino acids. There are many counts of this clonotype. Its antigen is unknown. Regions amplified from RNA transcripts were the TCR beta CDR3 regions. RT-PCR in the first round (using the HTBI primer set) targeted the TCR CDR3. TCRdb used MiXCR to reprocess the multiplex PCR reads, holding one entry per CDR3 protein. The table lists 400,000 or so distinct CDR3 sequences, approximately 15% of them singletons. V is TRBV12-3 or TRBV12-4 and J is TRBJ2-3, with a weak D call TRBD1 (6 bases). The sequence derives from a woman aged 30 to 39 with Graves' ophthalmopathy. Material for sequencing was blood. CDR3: CASSLWGPTDTQYF. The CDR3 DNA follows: TGTGCCAGCAGTTTGTGGGGGCCCACAGATACGCAGTATTTT.